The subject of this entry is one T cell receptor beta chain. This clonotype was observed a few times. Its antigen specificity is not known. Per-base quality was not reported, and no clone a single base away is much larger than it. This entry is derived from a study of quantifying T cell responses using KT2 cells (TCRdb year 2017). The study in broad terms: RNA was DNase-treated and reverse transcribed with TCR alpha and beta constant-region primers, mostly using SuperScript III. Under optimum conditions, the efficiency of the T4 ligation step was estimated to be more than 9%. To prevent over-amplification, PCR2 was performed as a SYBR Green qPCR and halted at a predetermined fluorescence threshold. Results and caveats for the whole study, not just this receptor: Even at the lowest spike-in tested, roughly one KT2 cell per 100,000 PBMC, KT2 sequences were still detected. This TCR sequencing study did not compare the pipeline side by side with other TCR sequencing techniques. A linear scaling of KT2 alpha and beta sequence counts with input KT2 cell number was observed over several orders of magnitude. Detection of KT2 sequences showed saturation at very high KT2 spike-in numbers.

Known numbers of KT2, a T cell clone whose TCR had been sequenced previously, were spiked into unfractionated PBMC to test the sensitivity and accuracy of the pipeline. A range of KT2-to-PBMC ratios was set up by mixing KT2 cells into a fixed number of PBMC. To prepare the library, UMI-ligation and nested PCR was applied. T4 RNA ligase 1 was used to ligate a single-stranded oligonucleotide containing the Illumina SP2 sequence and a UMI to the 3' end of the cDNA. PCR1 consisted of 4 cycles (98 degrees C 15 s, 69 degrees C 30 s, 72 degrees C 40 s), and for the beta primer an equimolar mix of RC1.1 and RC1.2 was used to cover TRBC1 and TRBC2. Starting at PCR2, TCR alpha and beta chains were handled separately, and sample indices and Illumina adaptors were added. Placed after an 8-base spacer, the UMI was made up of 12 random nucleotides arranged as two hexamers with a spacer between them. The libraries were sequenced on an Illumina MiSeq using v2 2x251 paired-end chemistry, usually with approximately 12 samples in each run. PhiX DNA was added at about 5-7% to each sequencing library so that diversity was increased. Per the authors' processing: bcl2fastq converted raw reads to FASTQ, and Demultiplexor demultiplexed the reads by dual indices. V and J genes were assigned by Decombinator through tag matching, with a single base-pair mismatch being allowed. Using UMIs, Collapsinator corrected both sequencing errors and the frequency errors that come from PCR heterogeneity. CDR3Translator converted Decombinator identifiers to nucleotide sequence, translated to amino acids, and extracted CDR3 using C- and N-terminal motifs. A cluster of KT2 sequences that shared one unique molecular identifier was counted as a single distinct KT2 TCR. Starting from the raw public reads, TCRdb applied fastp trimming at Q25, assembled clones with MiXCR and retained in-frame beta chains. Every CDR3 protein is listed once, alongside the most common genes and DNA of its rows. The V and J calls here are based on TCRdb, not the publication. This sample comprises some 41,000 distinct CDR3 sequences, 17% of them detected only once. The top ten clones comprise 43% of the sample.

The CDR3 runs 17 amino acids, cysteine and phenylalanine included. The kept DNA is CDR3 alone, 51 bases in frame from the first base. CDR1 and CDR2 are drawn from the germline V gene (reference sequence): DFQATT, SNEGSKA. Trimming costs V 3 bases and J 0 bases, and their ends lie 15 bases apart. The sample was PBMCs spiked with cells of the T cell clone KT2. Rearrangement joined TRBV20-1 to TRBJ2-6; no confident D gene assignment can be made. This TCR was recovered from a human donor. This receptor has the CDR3 CSARAQSRRSGANVLTF. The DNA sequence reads TGCAGTGCTAGGGCCCAGTCACGGCGCTCTGGGGCCAACGTCCTGACTTTC.